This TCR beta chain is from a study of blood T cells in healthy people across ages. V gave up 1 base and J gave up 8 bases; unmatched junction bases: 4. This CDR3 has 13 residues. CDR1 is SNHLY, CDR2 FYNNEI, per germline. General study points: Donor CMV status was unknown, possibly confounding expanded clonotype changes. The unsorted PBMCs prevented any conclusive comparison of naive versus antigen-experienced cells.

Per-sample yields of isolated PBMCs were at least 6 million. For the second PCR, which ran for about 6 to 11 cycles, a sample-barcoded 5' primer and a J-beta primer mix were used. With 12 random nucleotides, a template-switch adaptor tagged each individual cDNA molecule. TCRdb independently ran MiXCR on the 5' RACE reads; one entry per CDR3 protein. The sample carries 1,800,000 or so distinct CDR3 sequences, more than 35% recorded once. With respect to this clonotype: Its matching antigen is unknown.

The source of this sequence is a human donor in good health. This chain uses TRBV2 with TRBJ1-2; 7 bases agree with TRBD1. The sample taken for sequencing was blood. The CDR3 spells CASSEVPGGGYTF. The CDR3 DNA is TGTGCCAGCAGTGAAGTGCCAGGGGGAGGCTACACCTTC.